This T cell receptor beta chain is from a study of T cells after yellow fever vaccination. Each CDR3 protein is one row after TCRdb ran MiXCR on the 5' RACE reads. The sample lists 180,000 or so distinct CDR3 sequences; more than 9.5% were seen once. Study results and limitations: Booster samples showed a return of most primary-vaccination clones (about 97% CD4, roughly 85% CD8). Though weaker, the secondary response peaked faster, on day 5 versus 15.

The CDR3 contains 14 residues. Germline-derived CDR1 and CDR2 are MNHNS and SASEGT. V trimming: 4 bases; J trimming: 3 bases; junction bases outside the gene matches: 4. This clonotype was found a few times. The antigen is unknown. The sequenced sample was CD8+ T cells sorted from PBMCs, obtained 15 days after the yellow fever booster vaccination. This receptor was taken from a man aged 18 to 35 who received the YFV17D yellow fever vaccine. The gene calls are TRBV6-1 and TRBJ1-2; 8 bases are a match to TRBD1. The CDR3 nucleotides read TGTGCCAGCAGTGCGGAGACAGGGGACTATGGCTACACCTTC. Translated, it gives CASSAETGDYGYTF.